Following are 4 T cell receptor beta chains from one sample sequenced in a study of T cell responses to AZD1222 COVID-19 vaccine. TCRdb's table, derived via immunoSEQ multiplex PCR, lists solely in-frame clones and lacks some. The table lists around 190,000 clones, around 94% of them singletons. The sequenced sample was peripheral blood, obtained 28 days after the second AZD1222 dose. These receptors were taken from an adult who received the AZD1222 COVID-19 vaccine.

The chain is built from TRBV4-2 and TRBJ2-7; a weak D match, TRBD1 (5 bases). Germline V gives CDR1 LGHNA, CDR2 YNFKEQ. The CDR3 sequence is 15 residues long. V lost 0 bases and J lost 2, with 11 bases in between. The CDR3 bases are TGTGCCAGCAGCCAAGATTTTCTGACAGCCTACGAGCAGTACTTC. Protein product: CASSQDFLTAYEQYF.

The chain employs TRBV20-1 and TRBJ1-1, with D perhaps matching TRBD1 (6 bases). Germline assignment: CDR1 DFQATT and CDR2 SNEGSKA (reference sequence). This CDR3 comprises 14 residues. Trimming cost V 3 bases and J 4 bases, with 15 bases left between them. The CDR3 protein is CSASPGQYGTEAFF. CDR3 DNA: TGCAGTGCTAGTCCGGGACAATATGGCACTGAAGCTTTCTTT.

The gene calls are TRBV6-1 and TRBJ2-3, with D unresolved. CDR1 and CDR2 from the germline V gene are MNHNS and SASEGT. The CDR3 has 16 residues. Trimming took off 4 bases at V and 1 base at J, with 15 bases between the two ends. DNA for the CDR3: TGTGCCAGCAGTGGACCGGTCGGGTTTGGCACAGATACGCAGTATTTT. This sequence encodes CASSGPVGFGTDTQYF.

The V gene is TRBV6-2 or TRBV6-3, the J gene TRBJ2-7, with D unclear. Looked up from germline, CDR1 is MNHEY and CDR2 is SVGEGT. The CDR3 consists of 13 residues. Trimming pared 6 bases from V and 3 bases from J, leaving 12 bases between. The CDR3 bases are TGTGCCAGCAGCTCCAACAGATACTACGAGCAGTACTTC. Protein sequence: CASSSNRYYEQYF.